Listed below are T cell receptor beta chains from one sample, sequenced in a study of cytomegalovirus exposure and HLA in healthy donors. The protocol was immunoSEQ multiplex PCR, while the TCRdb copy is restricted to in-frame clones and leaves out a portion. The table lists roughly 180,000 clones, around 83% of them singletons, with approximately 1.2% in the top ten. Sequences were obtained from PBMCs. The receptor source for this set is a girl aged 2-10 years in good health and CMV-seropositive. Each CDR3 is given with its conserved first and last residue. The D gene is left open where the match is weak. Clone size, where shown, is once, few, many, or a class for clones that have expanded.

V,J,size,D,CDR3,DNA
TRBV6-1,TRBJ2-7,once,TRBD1,CASTTQGARPYEQYF,TGTGCCAGCACTACTCAGGGGGCGCGTCCCTACGAGCAGTACTTC
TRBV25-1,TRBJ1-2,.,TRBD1,CASLGDRGQGYTF,TGTGCCAGCCTGGGAGACAGGGGGCAAGGCTACACCTTC
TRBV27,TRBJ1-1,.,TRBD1,CASSHLGTGGNTEAFF,TGTGCCAGCAGTCACCTCGGGACAGGGGGAAACACTGAAGCTTTCTTT
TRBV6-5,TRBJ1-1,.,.,CAGGSPPRDTEAFF,TGTGCCGGCGGGTCCCCCCCTAGGGACACTGAAGCTTTCTTT
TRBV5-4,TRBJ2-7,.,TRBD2,CASSRGTSGAYEQYF,TGTGCCAGCAGCCGGGGGACTAGCGGAGCCTACGAGCAGTACTTC
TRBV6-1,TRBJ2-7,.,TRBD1,CASSATGISYEQYF,TGTGCCAGCAGTGCGACAGGGATCTCCTACGAGCAGTACTTC
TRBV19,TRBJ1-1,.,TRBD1,CASSIVQGANTEAFF,TGTGCCAGTAGTATCGTACAGGGGGCGAACACTGAAGCTTTCTTT
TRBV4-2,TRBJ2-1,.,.,CASSQVRGNYNEQFF,TGTGCCAGCAGCCAAGTCCGGGGGAACTACAATGAGCAGTTCTTC
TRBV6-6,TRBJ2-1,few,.,CASSLGGDEQFF,TGTGCCAGCAGCTTGGGAGGCGATGAGCAGTTCTTC
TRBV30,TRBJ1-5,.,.,CAWSTRFGGHIGNQPQHF,TGTGCCTGGAGCACCAGGTTTGGGGGACATATCGGCAATCAGCCCCAGCATTTT
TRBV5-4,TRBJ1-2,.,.,CASSFKGQGYGYTF,TGTGCCAGCAGCTTCAAAGGGCAGGGCTATGGCTACACCTTC
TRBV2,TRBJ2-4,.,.,CASRQGGDIQYF,TGTGCCAGCAGACAGGGGGGGGACATTCAGTACTTC
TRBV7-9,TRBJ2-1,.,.,CASSSLGVTYNEQFF,TGTGCCAGCAGCTCCCTAGGTGTCACCTACAATGAGCAGTTCTTC
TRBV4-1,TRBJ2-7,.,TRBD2,CASSRKTSGVTYEQYF,TGCGCCAGCAGCCGCAAAACTAGCGGCGTCACCTACGAGCAGTACTTC
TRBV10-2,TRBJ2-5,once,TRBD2,CASSGLAGKETQYF,TGCGCCAGCAGTGGACTAGCGGGAAAAGAGACCCAGTACTTC
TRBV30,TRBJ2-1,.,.,CAWSGGRGQGNSYNEQFF,TGTGCCTGGAGTGGAGGGAGGGGTCAGGGGAACTCCTACAATGAGCAGTTCTTC
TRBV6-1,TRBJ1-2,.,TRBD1,CASSQGDTRVGYTF,TGTGCCAGCTCCCAGGGGGATACCCGGGTTGGCTACACCTTC
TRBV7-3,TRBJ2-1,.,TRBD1,CASRDPGQGGNEQFF,TGTGCCAGCAGGGACCCGGGACAGGGTGGGAATGAGCAGTTCTTC
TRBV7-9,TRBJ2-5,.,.,CASSLNRRSQETQYF,TGTGCCAGCAGCTTAAATCGGCGGAGCCAAGAGACCCAGTACTTC
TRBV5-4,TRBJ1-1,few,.,CASSLQGSRTEAFF,TGTGCCAGCAGCCTCCAGGGGAGTCGGACTGAAGCTTTCTTT
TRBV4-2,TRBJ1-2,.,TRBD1,CASSGQGASGLGYTF,TGTGCCAGCAGTGGACAGGGGGCTTCCGGACTTGGCTACACCTTC
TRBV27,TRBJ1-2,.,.,CASSFLEGNYGYTF,TGTGCCAGCAGTTTTCTTGAGGGTAACTATGGCTACACCTTC
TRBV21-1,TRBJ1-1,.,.,CAGKGTANTEAFF,TGTGCCGGGAAAGGGACAGCAAACACTGAAGCTTTCTTT
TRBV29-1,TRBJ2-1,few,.,CSVSRILSYNEQFF,TGCAGCGTTTCCAGGATACTCTCCTACAATGAGCAGTTCTTC
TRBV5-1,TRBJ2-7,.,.,CASSGLLSYEQYF,TGCGCCAGCAGCGGGCTGCTCTCCTACGAGCAGTACTTC
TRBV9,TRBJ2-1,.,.,CASSRRLGGDEQFF,TGTGCCAGCAGCCGCCGACTGGGAGGCGATGAGCAGTTCTTC
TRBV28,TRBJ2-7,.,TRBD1,CASSLIRTGIYYEQYF,TGTGCCAGCAGTTTAATCAGGACAGGGATTTACTACGAGCAGTACTTC
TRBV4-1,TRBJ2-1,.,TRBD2,CASSQVAGTRERNEQFF,TGCGCCAGCAGCCAAGTAGCCGGGACTAGGGAGCGGAATGAGCAGTTCTTC
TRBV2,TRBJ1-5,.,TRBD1,CASNLGTAGYQPQHF,TGTGCCAGCAACCTAGGGACAGCGGGTTATCAGCCCCAGCATTTT
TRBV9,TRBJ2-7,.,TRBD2,CASSVALAGYEQYF,TGTGCCAGCAGCGTTGCACTAGCGGGCTACGAGCAGTACTTC
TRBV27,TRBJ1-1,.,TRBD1,CASSLSGGGLNTEAFF,TGTGCCAGCAGTTTATCAGGGGGCGGCCTGAACACTGAAGCTTTCTTT
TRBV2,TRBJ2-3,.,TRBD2,CASSGLAGIGTDTQYF,TGTGCCAGCAGTGGTCTAGCGGGAATAGGCACAGATACGCAGTATTTT
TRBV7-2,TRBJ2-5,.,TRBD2,CASSFSFGGRETQYF,TGTGCCAGCAGCTTTTCCTTTGGCGGGAGGGAGACCCAGTACTTC
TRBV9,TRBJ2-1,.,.,CASSVYSQERASYNEQFF,TGTGCCAGCAGCGTATATTCCCAGGAGCGGGCCTCCTACAATGAGCAGTTCTTC
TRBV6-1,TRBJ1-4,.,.,CASRGQANEKLFF,TGTGCCAGCAGGGGGCAGGCTAATGAAAAACTGTTTTTT
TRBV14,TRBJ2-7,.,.,CASSQGHRSSYEQYF,TGTGCCAGCAGCCAAGGGCATCGGAGTTCCTACGAGCAGTACTTC
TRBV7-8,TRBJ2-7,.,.,CASSFIQGNYEQYF,TGTGCCAGCAGCTTCATCCAGGGGAACTACGAGCAGTACTTC
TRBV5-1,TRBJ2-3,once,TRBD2,CASSPEGRAPTDTQYF,TGCGCCAGCAGCCCGGAGGGGAGGGCCCCGACAGATACGCAGTATTTT
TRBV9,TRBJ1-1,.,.,CASSPDTGNFLLVAAFF,TGTGCCAGCAGCCCCGACACAGGGAACTTTTTGCTGGTTGCGGCTTTCTTT
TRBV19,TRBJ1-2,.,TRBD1,CASRKTGTNYGYTF,TGTGCCAGTAGAAAGACAGGGACTAACTATGGCTACACCTTC
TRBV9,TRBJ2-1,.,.,CASSTERQGGEQFF,TGTGCCAGCAGCACAGAAAGGCAGGGAGGCGAGCAGTTCTTC
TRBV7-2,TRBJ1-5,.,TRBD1,CASSLDRGSNQPQHF,TGTGCCAGCAGCCTCGACAGGGGTAGCAATCAGCCCCAGCATTTT
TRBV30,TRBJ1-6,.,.,CAWSRGNNSSYNSPLHF,TGTGCCTGGAGTCGGGGGAACAATAGCTCCTATAATTCACCCCTCCACTTT
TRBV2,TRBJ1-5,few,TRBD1,CASSKDRGSNQPQHF,TGTGCCAGCAGTAAGGACAGGGGAAGCAATCAGCCCCAGCATTTT
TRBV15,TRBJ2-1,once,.,CAASRDGEGPIYNEQFF,TGTGCCGCCAGCAGAGATGGCGAGGGCCCGATTTACAATGAGCAGTTCTTC
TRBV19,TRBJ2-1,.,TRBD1,CASSIDRQGYNEQFF,TGTGCCAGTAGTATAGATCGACAGGGTTACAATGAGCAGTTCTTC
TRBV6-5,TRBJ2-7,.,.,CASSRDKDYEQYF,TGTGCCAGCAGCCGGGACAAAGACTACGAGCAGTACTTC
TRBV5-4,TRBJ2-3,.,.,CASSLRAGETDTQYF,TGTGCCAGCAGCTTGAGGGCAGGGGAGACAGATACGCAGTATTTT
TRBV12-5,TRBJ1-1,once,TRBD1,CASGDYRGRKNTEAFF,TGTGCTAGTGGAGATTACAGGGGGCGAAAGAACACTGAAGCTTTCTTT
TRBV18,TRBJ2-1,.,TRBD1,CASSRDRVEEQFF,TGTGCCAGCTCCCGGGACAGGGTTGAGGAGCAGTTCTTC
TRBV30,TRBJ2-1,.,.,CAWSVEAEQFF,TGTGCCTGGAGTGTAGAGGCTGAGCAGTTCTTC
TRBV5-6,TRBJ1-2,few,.,CASSLAGGRKLNYGYTF,TGTGCCAGCAGCTTGGCAGGCGGGCGAAAACTTAACTATGGCTACACCTTC
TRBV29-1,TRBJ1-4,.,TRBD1,CSVGDRVGNEKLFF,TGCAGCGTTGGCGACAGGGTGGGGAATGAAAAACTGTTTTTT
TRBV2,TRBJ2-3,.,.,CASGSLGTDTQYF,TGTGCCAGCGGCAGTCTGGGCACAGATACGCAGTATTTT
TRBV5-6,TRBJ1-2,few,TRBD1,CASSPGTGVSDYGYTF,TGTGCCAGCAGCCCGGGGACAGGGGTTTCGGACTATGGCTACACCTTC